The sequence of this T cell receptor beta chain was determined in a study of cytomegalovirus exposure and HLA in healthy donors (dated by TCRdb to about 2017). Looking at the study overall: An earlier analysis of roughly 610 of the donors reported around 280 Gb of sequence data and roughly 120 million unique TCR beta sequences obtained from about 170 million T cells. The number of donors typed differed by locus, with about 629-630 for A, B, C, DRB1 and DQB1, 522 for DQA1, 606 for DPA1, and 400 to 490 for DPB1. A later genetic analysis took genome-wide SNP genotypes for about three fifths of the 666 donors and used that subset as a discovery cohort. Both class I and class II loci were covered by HLA typing, at four-digit resolution. Of the 300 to 500 genotyped donors, 75% to 85% were placed in the genetic ancestry cluster associated with self-reported Caucasian donors. An early release covering just under 650 HLA-typed donors comprised about 300 gigabases of sequencing data and tens of millions of unique TCR sequences. The later analysis used no new phenotypic data to find candidate immune exposures, relying instead on TCR beta sequences and their occurrence across donors. The study aimed to test whether signatures of past pathogen exposure could be identified by cataloging public T cell receptors. Across approximately 400 genotyped donors of the cohort, an average of about 200,000 unique TCR beta nucleotide sequences per donor were sequenced, and approximately 17% of those sequences were non-productive. All discovery cohort repertoires had been generated using a single sequencing platform. Roughly five DR-DQ haplotypes were handled as single units for association and clustering, since linkage in the cohort was strong. An earlier analysis of nearly 600 of the donors applied high-throughput TCR beta sequencing to assess whether each TCR beta V gene segment acted as functional or pseudogenic. High-throughput TCR immunosequencing, statistical association of individual TCRs with disease status, and machine learning were combined to predict cytomegalovirus infection status. Alongside the repertoire data, information on donor age, sex, ethnicity and CMV serostatus was compiled. The study used immunosequencing to profile the T cell repertoires of more than 650 subjects and linked those repertoires to cytomegalovirus serostatus. A later analysis re-analyzed previously published TCR beta repertoires from about 730 donors and added high-resolution HLA genotyping to study TCR occurrence patterns. A separate validation cohort of roughly 130 different subjects was used in addition to the 666-subject first cohort. Overall results and qualifications from the work: A further reported finding was that TCR beta sequences accurately predicted the HLA-A and HLA-B alleles for most subjects in the first cohort. About 15 rarely observed V segments, including chromosome 9 orphons, were excluded from the earlier analysis of some 590 of the donors because counts were too low. Linkage disequilibrium might explain the correlated functional status among segregating V segments, but an unknown experimental factor could not be ruled out. Assigning TCR associations to individual alleles was difficult when HLA alleles, especially DR and DQ, strongly co-occurred. The 87-base-pair reads could not distinguish some IMGT-functional V segments, including TRBV6-2 and TRBV6-3, so those segments were excluded. Broadly in line with IMGT annotations, most TCR beta V segments showed up in productive rearrangements about 87% or about 30% of the time in an earlier analysis of approximately 640 of the donors. Specific HLA alleles were associated with 18,000 or so TCR beta sequences at a false discovery rate of 0.05 in a later analysis. Because HLA typing was unavailable for some donors at each locus, only the typed subset was used in association tests. A few of the identified cytomegalovirus-associated TCR beta chains were confirmed in vitro to be specific for cytomegalovirus antigens. In a later genetic analysis, a missense DCLRE1C variant was associated with V-gene and J-gene trimming of TCR beta chains, and the association was replicated in an independent cohort. According to a later analysis, most CMV-associated TCR beta chains appeared to be HLA-restricted, and the HLA associations seemed to be driven largely by CMV exposure. In a later analysis, HLA-associated TCR beta chains showed more clonal expansion and lower generation probabilities than non-associated chains that were equally common. According to a later analysis, TCR association rates differed among HLA loci, with DRB1 alleles showing the most associated TCRs and HLA-C alleles showing the fewest. The authors suggested that the approach could potentially be generalized to other disease states and immunological phenotypes. The sequencing pipeline was judged likely to have produced a cluster of highly shared sequence variants as a technical artifact. A total of 164 TCR beta chains were listed by the study as associated with cytomegalovirus. The classifier was reported to diagnose cytomegalovirus status with high specificity and sensitivity in both the original and validation cohorts. In a later analysis, several top co-occurrence clusters were reported to appear linked to parvovirus B19, influenza, CMV and Epstein-Barr virus. Most TCR sequences were observed very rarely across donors, whereas some public TCRs were present in many individuals. According to a later genetic analysis, donors in an Asian-associated ancestry cluster had fewer N-insertions in productive TCRs than the approximately 650-donor mean. Roughly uniform sequencing depth across donors was assumed in presence/absence analyses, although this assumption may not hold. The cohort was sequenced for TCR beta chains only, and without alpha or paired-chain data the features that could be detected were limited. The only immune exposure information available for the cohort was CMV serostatus.

In total, 630 or so healthy bone marrow donors made up the cohort. At the time of sampling, all cohort members were nominally healthy, though unrecorded immune exposures were likely present. The donor tested CMV seropositive and was one of the 289 seropositive cohort members. Every donor gave a peripheral blood sample, and the peripheral blood mononuclear cells from that sample were used for TCR beta sequencing. The Qiagen DNeasy Blood Extraction Kit was used to extract genomic DNA from the blood cell samples. The library relied on the immunoSEQ multiplex PCR assay. For the multiplex PCR, a mixture combining 60 forward primers for TCR Vbeta segments and 13 reverse primers for TCR Jbeta segments was used. A multiplex PCR assay on genomic DNA amplified the CDR3 region of rearranged TCR beta genes. The Illumina HiSeq System was used to sequence the amplified TCR beta libraries as 87-base-pair reads. Per the authors' processing: A later analysis tallied about 77 million unique TCR beta chains across the 660 or so repertoires, and around 12 million of those chains were shared by two or more donors. Raw reads were error-corrected and collapsed into unique sequences by a nearest-neighbor algorithm in which closely related sequences were merged to remove PCR and sequencing errors. CDR3 sequences were aligned to IMGT reference sequences to assign V, D and J gene segments. For a sequence to be retained, a match of at least six nucleotides to both a V gene segment and a J gene segment was required. A rearrangement was called productive if the CDR3 had no stop codons and remained in frame with V and J, and every other rearrangement was called non-productive. Following IMGT convention, CDR3 was defined as the stretch from the second conserved V-encoded cysteine up to the conserved J-encoded phenylalanine. The earlier analysis of about 640 of the donors excluded any sequence lacking an unambiguous match to a single V gene segment. An earlier analysis of under 750 of the donors called V segments functional above 56.7% productive rearrangements and segregating when the between-donor standard deviation exceeded 5%. A statistical classification framework was developed to diagnose cytomegalovirus status using the catalog of TCR beta chain sequences. A later analysis assigned V and J genes by comparing TCR nucleotide sequences with IMGT/GENE-DB human TR gene sequences. A later analysis assigned CDR3 sequences and most-parsimonious VDJ recombination scenarios with the TCRdist pipeline. A later analysis defined each TCR beta chain by its CDR3 amino acid sequence plus V-gene family, and excluded reads lacking a unique V-gene family. As a way to deal with suspected cross-contamination and a sequencing artifact, a later analysis dropped roughly 620 nucleotide sequences that were highly shared and had low generation probability. In a later analysis, a clonal expansion index was calculated for each public chain from normalized within-repertoire ranks of inferred template counts. In a later analysis, generation probabilities were computed with a VDJ recombination model fitted to out-of-frame rearrangements, and the resulting probabilities were checked against IGoR. In a later analysis, TCR-TCR, TCR-HLA and TCR-CMV co-occurrence was scored with hypergeometric tests, and a repertoire-size bias correction was applied to TCR pairs. False discovery rates were estimated in a later analysis by permuting HLA or CMV assignments 20 times. In a later analysis, co-occurring TCRs were grouped using DBSCAN, with TCRdist sequence similarity added in when clustering inside HLA-allele-positive subsets. Co-occurrence clustering excluded repertoires with fewer than 30,000 or more than 120,000 public chains, plus five with anomalous nucleotide sharing. TCRdb holds this immuneACCESS table with in-frame rearrangements only. Some clones are missing; in checked studies, unresolved V genes explain under half, and the rest has no known cause. V and J calls plus clone size are reproduced from that table; the DNA served to infer D and trimming. A total of about 160,000 clones appear in this sample, 82% of them only once. The top ten clones comprise 1.5% of the sample.

Including cysteine and phenylalanine, the CDR3 has 12 amino acids. Just the 36-base CDR3 DNA is kept, in frame starting at base 1. The germline V gene (reference sequence) provides CDR1 MNHEY and CDR2 SMNVEV. For this chain, trimming is 6 bases at the V end and 13 bases at the J end, and the number of junction bases without a gene match is 10. Comments on this clone: Its antigen target is currently unknown. Base qualities are not provided; no much larger clone lies one nucleotide away.

The clonotype was recovered from a girl aged 10-17 years in good health and CMV-seropositive. The specimen sequenced was PBMCs. Recombination linked TRBV27 to TRBJ1-1, and TRBD1 aligns with 8 junction nucleotides. CDR3 protein: CASRSYQGAGFF. Read as DNA, the sequence is TGTGCCAGCAGGTCCTATCAGGGGGCTGGTTTCTTT.